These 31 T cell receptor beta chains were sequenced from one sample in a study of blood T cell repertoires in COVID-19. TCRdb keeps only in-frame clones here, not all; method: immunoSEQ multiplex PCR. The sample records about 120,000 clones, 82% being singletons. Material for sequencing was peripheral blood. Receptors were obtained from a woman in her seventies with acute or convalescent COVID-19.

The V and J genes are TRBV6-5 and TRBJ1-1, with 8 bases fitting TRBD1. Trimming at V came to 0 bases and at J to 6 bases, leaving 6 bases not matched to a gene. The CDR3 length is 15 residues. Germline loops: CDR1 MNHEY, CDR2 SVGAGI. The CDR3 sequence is CASSYSYRGVAEAFF. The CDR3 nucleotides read TGTGCCAGCAGTTACTCGTACAGGGGGGTGGCTGAAGCTTTCTTT.

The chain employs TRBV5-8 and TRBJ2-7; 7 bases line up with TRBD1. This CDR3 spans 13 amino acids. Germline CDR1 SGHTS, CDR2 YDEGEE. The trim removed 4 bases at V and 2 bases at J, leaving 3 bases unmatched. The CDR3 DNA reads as TGTGCCAGCAGCCCGGACAGGACCTACGAGCAGTACTTC. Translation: CASSPDRTYEQYF.

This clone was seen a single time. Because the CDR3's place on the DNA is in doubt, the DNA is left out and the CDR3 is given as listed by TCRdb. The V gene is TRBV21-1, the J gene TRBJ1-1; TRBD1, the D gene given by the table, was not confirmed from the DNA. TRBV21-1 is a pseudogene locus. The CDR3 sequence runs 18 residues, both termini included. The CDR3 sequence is CASSVGGGTGWMNTEAFF.

For the CDR3, the DNA is TGTGCCAGTGCCCCGGACAGGTTCACTGAAGCTTTCTTT. Protein sequence: CASAPDRFTEAFF. The chain is built from TRBV19 and TRBJ1-1, with 7 bases identical to TRBD1. J lost 4 bases, V lost 8 bases, and 7 bases had no gene match. The CDR3 has 13 residues. The germline V gene encodes CDR1 LNHDA and CDR2 SQIVND (reference sequence).

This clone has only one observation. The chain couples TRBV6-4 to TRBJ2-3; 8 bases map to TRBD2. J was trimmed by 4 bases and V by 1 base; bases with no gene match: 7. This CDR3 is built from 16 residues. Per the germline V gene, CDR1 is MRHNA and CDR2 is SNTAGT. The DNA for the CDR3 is TGTGCCAGCAGTGACTTCCCGGGACTAGGGGCAGATACGCAGTATTTT. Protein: CASSDFPGLGADTQYF.

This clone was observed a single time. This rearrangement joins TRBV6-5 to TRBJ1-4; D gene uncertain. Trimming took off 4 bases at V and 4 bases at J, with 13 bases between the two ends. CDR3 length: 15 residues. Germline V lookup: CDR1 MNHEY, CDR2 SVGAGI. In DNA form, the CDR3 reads TGTGCCAGCAGTTCAGCGACGGGAGATAATGAAAAACTGTTTTTT. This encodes CASSSATGDNEKLFF.

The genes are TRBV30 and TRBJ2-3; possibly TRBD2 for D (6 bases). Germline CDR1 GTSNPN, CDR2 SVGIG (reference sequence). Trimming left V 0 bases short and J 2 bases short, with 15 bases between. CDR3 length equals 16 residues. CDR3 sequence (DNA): TGTGCCTGGAGTGTGGGGCTAGCGTTGACCACAGATACGCAGTATTTT. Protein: CAWSVGLALTTDTQYF.

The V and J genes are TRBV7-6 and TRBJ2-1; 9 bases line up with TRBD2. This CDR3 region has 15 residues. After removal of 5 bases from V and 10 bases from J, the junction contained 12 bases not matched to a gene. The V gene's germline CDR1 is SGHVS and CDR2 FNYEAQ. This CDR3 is CASSPVGLAGMEQFF. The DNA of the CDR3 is TGTGCCAGCAGCCCTGTCGGGCTAGCGGGGATGGAGCAGTTCTTC.

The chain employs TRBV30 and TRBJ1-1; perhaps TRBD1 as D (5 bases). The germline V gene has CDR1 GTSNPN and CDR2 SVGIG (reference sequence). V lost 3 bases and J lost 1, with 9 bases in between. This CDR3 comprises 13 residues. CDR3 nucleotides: TGTGCCTGGAGCGGACAACAGAACACTGAAGCTTTCTTT. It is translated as CAWSGQQNTEAFF.

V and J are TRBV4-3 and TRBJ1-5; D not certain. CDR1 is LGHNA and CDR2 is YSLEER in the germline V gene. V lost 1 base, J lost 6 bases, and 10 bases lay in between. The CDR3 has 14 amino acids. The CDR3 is CASSQGSWSQPQHF. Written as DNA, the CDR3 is TGCGCCAGCAGCCAAGGTAGTTGGAGTCAGCCCCAGCATTTT.

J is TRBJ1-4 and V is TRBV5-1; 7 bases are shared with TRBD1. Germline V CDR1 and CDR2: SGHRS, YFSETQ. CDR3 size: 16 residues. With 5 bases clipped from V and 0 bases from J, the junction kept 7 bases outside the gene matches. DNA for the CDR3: TGCGCCAGCAGACAGGGGAGAGCCGCAACTAATGAAAAACTGTTTTTT. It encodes CASRQGRAATNEKLFF.

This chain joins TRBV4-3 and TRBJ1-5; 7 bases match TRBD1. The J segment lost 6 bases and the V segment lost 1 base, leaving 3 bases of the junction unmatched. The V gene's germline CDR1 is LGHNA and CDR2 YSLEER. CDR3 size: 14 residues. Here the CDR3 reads CASSQGQGVQPQHF. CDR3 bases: TGCGCCAGCAGCCAAGGACAGGGAGTTCAGCCCCAGCATTTT.

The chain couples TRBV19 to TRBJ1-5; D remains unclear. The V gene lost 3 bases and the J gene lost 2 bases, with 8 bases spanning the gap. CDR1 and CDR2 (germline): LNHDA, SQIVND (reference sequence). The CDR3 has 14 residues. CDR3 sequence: CASSIASGNQPQHF. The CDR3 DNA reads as TGTGCCAGTAGTATCGCCAGTGGCAATCAGCCCCAGCATTTT.

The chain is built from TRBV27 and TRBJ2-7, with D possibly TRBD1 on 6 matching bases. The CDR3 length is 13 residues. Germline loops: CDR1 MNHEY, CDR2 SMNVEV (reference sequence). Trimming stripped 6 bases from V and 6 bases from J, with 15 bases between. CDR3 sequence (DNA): TGTGCCAGCAGCGGGGACATCGTAGGCGAGCAGTACTTC. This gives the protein CASSGDIVGEQYF.

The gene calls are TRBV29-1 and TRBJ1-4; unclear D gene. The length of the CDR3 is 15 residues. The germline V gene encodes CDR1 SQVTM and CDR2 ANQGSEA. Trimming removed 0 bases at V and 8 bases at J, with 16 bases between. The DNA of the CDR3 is TGCAGCGTTGAAGATCTGCACAGTCCCCGCGAAAAACTGTTTTTT. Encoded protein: CSVEDLHSPREKLFF. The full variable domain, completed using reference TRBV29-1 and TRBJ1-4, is SAVISQKPSRDICQRGTSLTIQCQVDSQVTMMFWYRQQPGQSLTLIATANQGSEATYESGFVIDKFPISRPNLTFSTLTVSNMSPEDSSIYLCSVEDLHSPREKLFFGSGTQLSVL.

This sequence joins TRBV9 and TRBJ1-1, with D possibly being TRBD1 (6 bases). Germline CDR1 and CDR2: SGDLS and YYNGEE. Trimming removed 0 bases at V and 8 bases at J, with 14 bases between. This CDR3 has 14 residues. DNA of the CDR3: TGTGCCAGCAGCGTAGAACCAGGGGCCCTCGAAGCTTTCTTT. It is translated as CASSVEPGALEAFF. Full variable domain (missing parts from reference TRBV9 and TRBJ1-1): DSGVTQTPKHLITATGQRVTLRCSPRSGDLSVYWYQQSLDQGLQFLIQYYNGEERAKGNILERFSAQQFPDLHSELNLSSLELGDSALYFCASSVEPGALEAFFGQGTRLTVV.

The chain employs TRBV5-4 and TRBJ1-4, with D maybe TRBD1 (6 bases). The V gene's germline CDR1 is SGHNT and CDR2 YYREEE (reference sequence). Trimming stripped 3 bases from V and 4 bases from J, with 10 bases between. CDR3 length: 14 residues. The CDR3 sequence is CASSSGTLNEKLFF. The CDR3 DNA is TGTGCCAGCAGCTCCGGGACACTTAATGAAAAACTGTTTTTT.

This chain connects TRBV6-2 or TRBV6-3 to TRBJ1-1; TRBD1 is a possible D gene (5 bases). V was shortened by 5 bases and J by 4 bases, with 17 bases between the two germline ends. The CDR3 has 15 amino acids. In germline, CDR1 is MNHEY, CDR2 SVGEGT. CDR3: CASSPARVSGTEAFF. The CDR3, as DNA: TGTGCCAGCAGTCCCGCCAGGGTTTCGGGCACTGAAGCTTTCTTT.

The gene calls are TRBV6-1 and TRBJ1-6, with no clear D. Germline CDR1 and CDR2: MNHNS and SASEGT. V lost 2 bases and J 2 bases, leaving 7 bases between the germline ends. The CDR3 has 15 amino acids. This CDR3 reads CASSEIDTYNSPLHF. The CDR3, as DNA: TGTGCCAGCAGTGAAATCGACACCTATAATTCACCCCTCCACTTT.

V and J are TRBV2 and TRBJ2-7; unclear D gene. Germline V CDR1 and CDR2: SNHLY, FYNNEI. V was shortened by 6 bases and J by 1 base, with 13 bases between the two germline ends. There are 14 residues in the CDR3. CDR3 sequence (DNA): TGTGCCAGCAGGGGCTATCTCCTATCCTACGAGCAGTACTTC. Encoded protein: CASRGYLLSYEQYF.

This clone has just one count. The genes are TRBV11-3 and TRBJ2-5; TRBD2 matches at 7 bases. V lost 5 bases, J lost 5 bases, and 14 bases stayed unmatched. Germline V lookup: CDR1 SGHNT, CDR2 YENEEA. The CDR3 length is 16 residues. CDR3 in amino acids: CASSKSTSITGETQYF. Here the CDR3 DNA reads TGTGCCAGCAGCAAATCGACTAGCATCACGGGGGAGACCCAGTACTTC.

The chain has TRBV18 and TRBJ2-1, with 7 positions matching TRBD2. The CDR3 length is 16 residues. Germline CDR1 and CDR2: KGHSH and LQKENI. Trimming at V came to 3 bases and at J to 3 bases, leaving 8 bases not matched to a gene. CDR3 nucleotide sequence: TGTGCCAGCTCACCGGCCAGCGGGACGTTCTACAATGAGCAGTTCTTC. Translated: CASSPASGTFYNEQFF. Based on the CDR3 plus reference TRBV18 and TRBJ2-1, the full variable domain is NAGVMQNPRHLVRRRGQEARLRCSPMKGHSHVYWYRQLPEEGLKFMVYLQKENIIDESGMPKERFSAEFPKEGPSILRIQQVVRGDSAAYFCASSPASGTFYNEQFFGPGTRLTVL.

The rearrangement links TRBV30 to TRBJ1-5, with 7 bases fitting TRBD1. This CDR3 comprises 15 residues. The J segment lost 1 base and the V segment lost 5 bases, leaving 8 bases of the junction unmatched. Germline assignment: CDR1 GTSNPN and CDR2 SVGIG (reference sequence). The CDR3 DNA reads TGTGCCTGGGGTAGACAGGGCCCGAGCAATCAGCCCCAGCATTTT. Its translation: CAWGRQGPSNQPQHF.

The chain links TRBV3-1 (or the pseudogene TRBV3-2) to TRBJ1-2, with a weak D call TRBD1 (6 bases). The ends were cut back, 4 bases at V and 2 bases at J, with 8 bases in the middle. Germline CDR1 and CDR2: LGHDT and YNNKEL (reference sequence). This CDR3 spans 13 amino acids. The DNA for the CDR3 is TGTGCCAGCAGCCCTGACAGGAACTATGGCTACACCTTC. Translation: CASSPDRNYGYTF.

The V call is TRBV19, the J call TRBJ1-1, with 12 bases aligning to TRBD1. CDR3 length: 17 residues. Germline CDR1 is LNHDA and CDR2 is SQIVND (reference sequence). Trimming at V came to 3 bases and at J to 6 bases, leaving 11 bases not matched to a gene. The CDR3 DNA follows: TGTGCCAGTAGTATTTTTGGGACAGGGGGCGCGGGGGCTGAAGCTTTCTTT. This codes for CASSIFGTGGAGAEAFF.

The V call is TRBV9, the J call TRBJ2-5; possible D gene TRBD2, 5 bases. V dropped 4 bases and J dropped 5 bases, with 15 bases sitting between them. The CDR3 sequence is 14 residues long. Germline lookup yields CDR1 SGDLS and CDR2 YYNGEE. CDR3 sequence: CASSPSGVRETQYF. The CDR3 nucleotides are TGTGCCAGCAGCCCGTCCGGGGTTAGGGAGACCCAGTACTTC.

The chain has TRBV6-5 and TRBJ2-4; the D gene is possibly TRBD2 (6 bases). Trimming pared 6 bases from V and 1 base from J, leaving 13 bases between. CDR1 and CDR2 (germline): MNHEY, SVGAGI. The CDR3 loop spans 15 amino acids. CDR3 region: CASSLGGWAKNIQYF. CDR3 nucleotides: TGTGCCAGCAGCCTAGGAGGGTGGGCCAAAAACATTCAGTACTTC.

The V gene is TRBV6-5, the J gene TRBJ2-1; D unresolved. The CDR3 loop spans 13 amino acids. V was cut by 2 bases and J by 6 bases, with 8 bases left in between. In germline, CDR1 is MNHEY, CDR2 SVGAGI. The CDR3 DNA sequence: TGTGCCAGCAGTTACCCCCCCCTCAATGAGCAGTTCTTC. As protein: CASSYPPLNEQFF.

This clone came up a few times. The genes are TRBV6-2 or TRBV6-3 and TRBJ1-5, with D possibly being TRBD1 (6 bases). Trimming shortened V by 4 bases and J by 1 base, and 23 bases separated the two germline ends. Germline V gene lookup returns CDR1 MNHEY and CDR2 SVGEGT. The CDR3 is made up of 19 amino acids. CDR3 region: CASSSLRWNREGSNQPQHF. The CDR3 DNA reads TGTGCCAGCAGTTCCTTACGGTGGAACAGGGAAGGAAGCAATCAGCCCCAGCATTTT.

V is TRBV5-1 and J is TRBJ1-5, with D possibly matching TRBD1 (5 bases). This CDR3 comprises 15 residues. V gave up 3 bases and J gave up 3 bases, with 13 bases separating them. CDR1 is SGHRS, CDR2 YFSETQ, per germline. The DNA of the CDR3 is TGCGCCAGCAGCTGGAATGGGGGGGTCAATCAGCCCCAGCATTTT. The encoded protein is CASSWNGGVNQPQHF.

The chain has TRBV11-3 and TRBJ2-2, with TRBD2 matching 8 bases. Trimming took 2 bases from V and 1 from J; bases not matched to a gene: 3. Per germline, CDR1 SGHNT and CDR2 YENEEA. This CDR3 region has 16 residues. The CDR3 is CASSLPGGGNTGELFF. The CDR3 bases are TGTGCCAGCAGCTTACCCGGGGGGGGGAACACCGGGGAGCTGTTTTTT.